The 16 T cell receptor beta chains below all came from one sample that was sequenced in a study of blood T cell repertoires in COVID-19. Profiling relied on immunoSEQ multiplex PCR, and the TCRdb table lists in-frame clones only, not all of them. Counted here are roughly 130,000 clones, roughly 84% occurring once; the ten biggest clones make up under 15%. The source material was peripheral blood. The receptor source for this set is a woman aged 30 to 39 who had recovered from COVID-19.

This rearrangement joins TRBV11-2 to TRBJ2-7; 9 nucleotides agree with TRBD1. The CDR3 covers 17 residues. Germline V gene lookup returns CDR1 SGHAT and CDR2 FQNNGV. With V trimmed by 1 base and J by 4 bases, 11 bases remained unmatched. The CDR3, as DNA: TGTGCCAGCAGCTTAGGGCCCGGGACAGGGTTAACTTACGAGCAGTACTTC. The encoded protein is CASSLGPGTGLTYEQYF.

The chain has TRBV3-1 (or the pseudogene TRBV3-2) and TRBJ2-5, with 7 bases fitting TRBD2. The CDR3 has 18 amino acids. V lost 0 bases and J lost 1; bases outside the gene matches: 11. Germline V gives CDR1 LGHDT, CDR2 YNNKEL (reference sequence). The DNA of the CDR3 is TGTGCCAGCAGCCAAGATCCCTCGGGCGGGGGACTCCAAGAGACCCAGTACTTC. As protein: CASSQDPSGGGLQETQYF.

The chain employs TRBV24-1 and TRBJ2-5; weak D call: TRBD1 (5 bases). The CDR3 has 15 amino acids. Germline CDR1 is KGHDR and CDR2 is SFDVKD. Deletions cut 3 bases from V and 1 base from J, with 11 bases between. In nucleotides, the CDR3 is TGTGCCACCAGTGATGCAGGGATCCCCCAAGAGACCCAGTACTTC. Protein sequence: CATSDAGIPQETQYF.

The chain has TRBV19 and TRBJ2-3; TRBD1 agrees at 7 bases. Germline assignment: CDR1 LNHDA and CDR2 SQIVND (reference sequence). This CDR3 is built from 12 residues. Unmatched junction bases numbered 3, after V lost 8 bases and J lost 4 bases. CDR3 sequence reads: CASRQGADTQYF. The CDR3, as DNA: TGTGCCAGTCGACAGGGTGCAGATACGCAGTATTTT.

The chain has TRBV19 and TRBJ1-1; tentative D call: TRBD1 (5 bases). V lost 5 bases and J lost 0, with 19 bases in between. Germline V CDR1 and CDR2: LNHDA, SQIVND (reference sequence). This CDR3 is 17 amino acids long. The CDR3 bases are TGTGCCAGTAGTCCAGGGAGGGGAGGAAGGTTGAACACTGAAGCTTTCTTT. Translated, it gives CASSPGRGGRLNTEAFF.

The chain has TRBV19 and TRBJ2-2; TRBD2 is a possible D gene (5 bases). The V gene's germline CDR1 is LNHDA and CDR2 SQIVND (reference sequence). The CDR3 has 14 residues. V lost 7 bases and J lost 2, with 11 bases in between. CDR3 bases: TGTGCCAGTAATGGAGGCCTTAACACCGGGGAGCTGTTTTTT. This sequence encodes CASNGGLNTGELFF.

The rearrangement links TRBV7-2 to TRBJ1-3; D call uncertain. Germline V gene lookup returns CDR1 SGHTA and CDR2 FQGNSA. The V gene lost 5 bases and the J gene lost 0 bases, with 11 bases spanning the gap. The length of the CDR3 is 15 residues. The CDR3 spells CASSLGDISGNTIYF. The DNA of the CDR3 is TGTGCCAGCAGCCTCGGGGATATCTCTGGAAACACCATATATTTT.

The chain has TRBV6-5 and TRBJ1-4; TRBD1 matches 7 bases. CDR3 length: 14 residues. Germline CDR1 and CDR2: MNHEY and SVGAGI. V lost 6 bases, J lost 5 bases, and 6 bases stayed unmatched. The CDR3 DNA reads TGTGCCAGCAGACAGGGGACAGCAAATGAAAAACTGTTTTTT. As protein: CASRQGTANEKLFF.

As DNA, the CDR3 is TGTGCCAGCAGTAACCAGGGTTTCGGTGGCTACACCTTC. This sequence encodes CASSNQGFGGYTF. The J gene is TRBJ1-2, the V gene TRBV27; D perhaps matches TRBD1 (5 bases). The germline V and J ends were trimmed by 5 bases and 7 bases, with 14 bases remaining between them. Germline V CDR1 and CDR2: MNHEY, SMNVEV (reference sequence). The length of the CDR3 is 13 residues.

This clone occurred once. This rearrangement joins TRBV7-9 to TRBJ2-3; tentatively, D is TRBD2 (6 bases). The V gene lost 4 bases and the J gene lost 2 bases, with 10 bases spanning the gap. CDR3 length equals 14 residues. Germline V gene sequence: CDR1 SEHNR, CDR2 FQNEAQ (reference sequence). The CDR3 DNA reads as TGTGCCAGCAGCTACGGCGGGACCACAGATACGCAGTATTTT. Protein: CASSYGGTTDTQYF.

The chain combines TRBV23-1 with TRBJ2-6; D is perhaps TRBD1 (6 bases). TRBV23-1 belongs to the ORF category, with a function that is uncertain. The CDR3 loop spans 19 amino acids. V shed 8 bases and J shed 0 bases, with 23 bases lying between them. CDR3 sequence: CASVLQGDAELSGANVLTF. The CDR3 nucleotides read TGCGCCAGCGTGTTACAGGGAGACGCCGAACTCTCTGGGGCCAACGTCCTGACTTTC.

The rearrangement uses TRBV6-6 and TRBJ2-1; 9 positions match TRBD1. Germline V gene sequence: CDR1 MNHNY, CDR2 SVGAGI (reference sequence). The CDR3 runs to 16 residues. V shed 8 bases and J 3 bases; nucleotides not matched to a gene: 11. The CDR3 reads CASGKGQGRFYNEQFF. The CDR3 DNA is TGTGCCAGCGGGAAAGGACAGGGGCGTTTCTACAATGAGCAGTTCTTC.

The V gene is TRBV6-2 or TRBV6-3, the J gene TRBJ2-3, with 11 bases aligning to TRBD2. After removal of 0 bases from V and 1 base from J, the junction contained 12 bases not matched to a gene. The CDR3 runs 20 residues. Germline V gives CDR1 MNHEY, CDR2 SVGEGT. CDR3 sequence (DNA): TGTGCCAGCAGTTACTCCCTAGCGGCTAGCGGGAGGCCGGGCACAGATACGCAGTATTTT. It codes for CASSYSLAASGRPGTDTQYF.

This sequence joins TRBV7-6 and TRBJ2-7; possible D gene TRBD1, 6 bases. The CDR3 has 13 amino acids. V dropped 5 bases and J dropped 3 bases, with 11 bases sitting between them. CDR1 and CDR2 from the germline V gene are SGHVS and FNYEAQ. The CDR3 region has the DNA TGTGCCAGCAGCCGGGACATATACTACGAGCAGTACTTC. This encodes CASSRDIYYEQYF.

The chain uses TRBV5-1 and TRBJ2-2; D is perhaps TRBD1 (5 bases). This CDR3 has 14 amino acids. Germline V CDR1 and CDR2: SGHRS, YFSETQ. The V end was cut by 4 bases, the J end by 2 bases, with 9 bases between. The CDR3 reads CASSPTVNTGELFF. The DNA of the CDR3 is TGCGCCAGCAGCCCGACAGTAAACACCGGGGAGCTGTTTTTT.

The chain couples TRBV2 to TRBJ2-1, with TRBD1 matching over 8 bases. CDR1 and CDR2 (germline): SNHLY, FYNNEI. V dropped 6 bases and J dropped 4; count of bases not matched to a gene: 8. The CDR3 is 15 amino acids. This CDR3 reads CASRDGTGGYNEQFF. The CDR3 nucleotides read TGTGCCAGCAGGGACGGGACAGGCGGTTACAATGAGCAGTTCTTC. Together with reference TRBV2 and TRBJ2-1, the CDR3 gives the full variable domain: EPEVTQTPSHQVTQMGQEVILRCVPISNHLYFYWYRQILGQKVEFLVSFYNNEISEKSEIFDDQFSVERPDGSNFTLKIRSTKLEDSAMYFCASRDGTGGYNEQFFGPGTRLTVL.